A selection of T cell receptor beta chains follows, all from one sample in a study of metastatic and nonmetastatic thyroid tumors. TCRdb reanalyzed the PCR reads with MiXCR. The profile shows 25,000 to 30,000 clones, 15% of them singletons. The sequencing sample was made of blood. Receptors originate from a male donor with papillary thyroid cancer or a benign thyroid nodule (not recorded which). Some clones in this sample may be carry-over from other donors' samples. Both conserved end residues are part of each CDR3. The D gene is left open where the match is weak. The listing skips clone size in some rows; elsewhere it reads once, few, many or a size class.

TRBV14,many,TRBJ2-1,-,CASSQETGTLSYNEQFF,TGTGCCAGCAGCCAAGAGACAGGCACCCTTAGCTACAATGAGCAGTTCTTC
TRBV20-1,many,TRBJ1-4,-,CSATKLGLGGQLFF,TGCAGTGCTACCAAACTTGGACTAGGTGGTCAACTGTTTTTT
TRBV20-1,-,TRBJ2-1,-,CSARVGGASGSYNEQFF,TGCAGTGCTAGAGTAGGGGGCGCGAGCGGGAGTTACAATGAGCAGTTCTTC
TRBV12-3/TRBV12-4,many,TRBJ1-1,-,CASRSPGEQAFF,TGTGCCAGCAGGTCACCCGGGGAGCAAGCTTTCTTT
TRBV6-2/TRBV6-3,few,TRBJ1-1,TRBD1,CASSDPGQGNTEAFF,TGTGCCAGCAGTGATCCGGGACAGGGGAACACTGAAGCTTTCTTT
TRBV5-4,few,TRBJ2-3,-,CASSLDPNTDTQYF,TGTGCCAGCAGCTTAGATCCTAACACAGATACGCAGTATTTT
TRBV6-2/TRBV6-3,-,TRBJ2-3,-,CAGSGRTCTDTQYF,TGTGCCGGCTCTGGGCGGACATGCACAGATACGCAGTATTTT
TRBV6-2/TRBV6-3,-,TRBJ1-2,-,CASSYSGAKYGYTF,TGTGCCAGCAGTTACTCTGGGGCGAAGTATGGCTACACCTTC
TRBV7-3,-,TRBJ2-7,-,CASSVERGYEQYF,TGTGCCAGCAGCGTAGAAAGGGGTTACGAGCAGTACTTC
TRBV20-1,many,TRBJ2-2,TRBD2,CSARDGLAGDTGELFF,TGCAGTGCTAGAGATGGGCTAGCGGGGGACACCGGGGAGCTGTTTTTT
TRBV4-1,many,TRBJ1-1,TRBD1,CASSLNRGENTEAFF,TGCGCCAGCAGCCTGAACAGGGGTGAGAACACTGAAGCTTTCTTT
TRBV7-2,many,TRBJ1-2,-,CASSYPIEGVDGYTF,TGTGCCAGCAGCTATCCGATCGAGGGGGTTGATGGCTACACCTTC
TRBV2,many,TRBJ2-7,-,CASREGIEQYF,TGTGCCAGCAGGGAGGGCATCGAGCAGTACTTC
TRBV11-1,many,TRBJ1-3,-,CASSLLQGLTGNTIYF,TGTGCCAGCAGCTTACTTCAGGGATTGACTGGAAACACCATATATTTT
TRBV2,-,TRBJ2-7,-,CASSRDGLEQYF,TGTGCCAGCAGTCGGGACGGTTTGGAGCAGTACTTC